What follows describes a single TCR beta chain. This clonotype was observed at least ten times. The clone's antigen remains unknown. Base qualities are not at hand, and no much larger clone is one base apart. The data are from a study of post-analysis software for immune sequencing data (dated by TCRdb to between 2014 and 2017). With respect to the entire study: Relapsing-remitting, secondary progressive and progressive-relapsing multiple sclerosis were recorded as disease courses, and subtype annotation was lacking for some patients. The multiple sclerosis patient repertoires were compared with 10 or so previously published healthy control repertoires from donors aged about 6 to 28 years. A subset of samples was prepared in parallel using single-end sample barcoding, then pooled and co-amplified after Illumina adapter ligation.

The paper as a whole reports these results and caveats: About five TRBV segments, including TRBV5-6, TRBV5-1 and TRBV20-1, were significantly more frequent in patients than controls. Direct clustering with F measure revealed strong co-clustering of samples prepared in the same batch, which led to a batch-effect correction. The multiple sclerosis patient group was slightly younger than the control group. Multiple sclerosis patients had significantly lower normalized Chao1 diversity than controls, a result that suggests substantial peripheral T-cell clonal expansion.

The library was made by PCR. Sequencing was carried out with an Illumina HiSeq 2500. To reduce PCR and sequencing biases, unique molecular identifiers were incorporated into the TCR beta cDNA libraries. Approximately 500,000 cDNA molecules were obtained for every 1 to 10 million input T cells, so each molecule roughly corresponded to one T cell. The same protocol used for the earlier healthy control dataset was applied to prepare and sequence the patient libraries. Samples belonging to the same batch were prepared together, multiplexed and sequenced on a shared HiSeq lane. The study's own analysis went as follows. Raw barcoded reads were processed with MIGEC, discarding single-read molecular identifier groups before consensus assembly and CDR3 extraction. VDJtools was used for post-analysis of the clonotype tables, with diversity normalized by down-sampling every dataset to the smallest sample size. In repertoire overlap clustering, CDR3 amino acid sequences, but not nucleotide sequences, were matched to correct batch-related cross-sample contamination. TCRdb reworked the public reads: Q25 trimming with fastp, MiXCR clone assembly, productive beta chains retained. Identical CDR3 proteins give one entry, which carries the most common genes and DNA. Clone size and V and J calls follow TCRdb, not the original study. This sample comprises 750,000 to 900,000 distinct CDR3 sequences, about 45% of them detected only once. The ten largest clonotypes hold roughly 4.4% of the sample.

To demonstrate the VDJtools post-analysis software, the study profiled TCR beta repertoires from the peripheral blood of some 13 young patients with multiple sclerosis. Multiple sclerosis patients were children and adolescents aged about 6 to 15 years. Between the V and J ends, shortened by 5 bases and 4 bases respectively, the junction contains 9 bases. CDR1 is given as SGHTA and CDR2 as FQGNSA, both from the germline V gene. The cysteine opens and the phenylalanine closes a CDR3 of 12 amino acids. The entry retains the CDR3 DNA only, 36 bases that are in frame from base 1. The clonotype comes from a girl aged 10-17 years with multiple sclerosis. Material for sequencing was blood. The receptor chain draws on TRBV7-2 and TRBJ2-7; TRBD2 is a weak D gene call, 6 bases matching. The CDR3 here reads CASSAGTYEQYF. The DNA sequence follows: TGTGCCAGCAGCGCCGGGACTTACGAGCAGTACTTC.